This T cell receptor beta chain comes out of a study of technical replicates of blood from several donors. Profiling relied on immunoSEQ multiplex PCR, and the TCRdb table lists in-frame clones only, not all of them. The repertoire holds 15,000 to 20,000 clones, with about 86% as singletons. Per the germline V gene, CDR1 is MNHEY and CDR2 is SVGAGI. The CDR3 extends over 15 amino acids. The V end lost 0 bases, the J end lost 2 bases, and 8 bases lay between the germline ends. Specimen: PBMCs. The chain recombines TRBV6-5 with TRBJ2-4; D is unresolved. This sequence originates from a human donor in good health. CDR3 region: CASSYSTATKNIQYF. The CDR3 coding sequence is TGTGCCAGCAGTTACTCGACTGCAACCAAAAACATTCAGTACTTC.